This T cell receptor beta chain appears in the sequencing data of a study of regulatory and conventional T cells in RAG deficiency. Study-wide findings and caveats: In Omenn syndrome, Treg and Tconv repertoires overlapped >75%. Omenn CD25-high CD127-low cells may be activated cells, not true Tregs.

Assay used: immunoSEQ multiplex PCR; TCRdb lists only in-frame clones, some missing. Here the sample spans roughly 20,000 clones, over 80% being singletons. The sorted regulatory T cells were CD4+, CD25-high and CD127-low, with genomic DNA sequenced. The V gene's germline CDR1 is SGHVS and CDR2 FNYEAQ. This CDR3 has 15 amino acids. The V gene lost 1 base and the J gene lost 1 base, with 9 bases spanning the gap. A remark on this clone: What it binds is unknown.

Another study also made use of these data, one on regulatory T cells. That report adds: Amplification used 52 TRBV primers and 13 TRBJ primers. Regulatory T cells showed the strongest V-J pair restriction and V/J gene skewing among patient repertoires.

The source of this sequence is a human donor in good health. V is TRBV7-6 and J is TRBJ2-3; TRBD2 might be the D (6 bases). The material sequenced was Tregs sorted from blood. The CDR3 sequence: CASSLGRGGTDTQYF. Written as DNA, the CDR3 is TGTGCCAGCAGCTTAGGTCGCGGGGGCACAGATACGCAGTATTTT.